The 23 T cell receptor beta chains presented below share a single source sample, sequenced in a study of blood T cell repertoires in COVID-19. Only in-frame clones appear in the TCRdb table, and some are missing; sequencing was by immunoSEQ multiplex PCR. The data show roughly 290,000 clones, more than 65% seen once. Specimen: peripheral blood. These receptors all come from a person aged 65 to 79 with COVID-19, enrolled during active disease.

The V call is TRBV27, the J call TRBJ1-2; TRBD1 matches at 8 bases. Germline CDR1 is MNHEY and CDR2 is SMNVEV (reference sequence). This CDR3 contains 13 residues. The V segment lost 5 bases and the J segment 7 bases; nucleotides outside the gene matches: 6. CDR3 sequence reads: CASSGTGLRGYTF. The CDR3 DNA reads as TGTGCCAGCAGTGGGACAGGTCTTCGTGGCTACACCTTC.

Details on this clone: The sample carries other DNA sequences with the same CDR3. V is TRBV7-3 and J is TRBJ1-1; D is unclear. Deletions cut 1 base from V and 0 bases from J, with 9 bases between. This CDR3 spans 15 amino acids. Germline V lookup: CDR1 SGHTA, CDR2 FQGTGA. In nucleotides, the CDR3 is TGTGCCAGCAGCTTAAGTCCAGCGATGAACACTGAAGCTTTCTTT. This gives the protein CASSLSPAMNTEAFF.

This clone has just a few counts. V usage is TRBV7-3 and J usage is TRBJ2-1; tentative D call: TRBD2 (6 bases). The CDR3 is 14 residues long. The germline V and J ends were trimmed by 2 bases and 7 bases, with 12 bases remaining between them. Germline V lookup: CDR1 SGHTA, CDR2 FQGTGA. DNA of the CDR3: TGTGCCAGCAGCTTAGTCCCTAGCGCTAATGAGCAGTTCTTC. Translating it yields CASSLVPSANEQFF.

This chain joins TRBV7-9 and TRBJ1-6; D is uncertain. Germline V gives CDR1 SEHNR, CDR2 FQNEAQ (reference sequence). This CDR3 region has 13 residues. V lost 5 bases to trimming and J lost 7 bases, with 9 bases between them. CDR3 DNA sequence: TGTGCCAGCAGCGAAGACTCGAATTCACCCCTCCACTTT. Its protein product is CASSEDSNSPLHF.

This clone has a handful of counts. The chain combines TRBV7-8 with TRBJ1-5; 7 bases line up with TRBD1. V shed 2 bases, J shed 6 bases, and the junction held 4 bases outside the gene matches. The CDR3 is 14 amino acids. Per germline, CDR1 SGHVS and CDR2 FQNEAQ. The DNA for the CDR3 is TGTGCCAGCAGCTTATCGACAGGGACTCAGCCCCAGCATTTT. This codes for CASSLSTGTQPQHF.

This clone came up once. This chain connects TRBV12-3 or TRBV12-4 to TRBJ1-1; D gene ambiguous. Trimming removed 8 bases from V and 2 bases from J, with 12 bases in between. The CDR3 runs 13 residues. The CDR3 spells CASLAGGNTEAFF. The CDR3 coding sequence is TGTGCCAGCCTCGCGGGCGGTAACACTGAAGCTTTCTTT.

V and J are TRBV7-9 and TRBJ2-5; 10 nucleotides align to TRBD2. CDR1 is SEHNR, CDR2 FQNEAQ, per germline (reference sequence). The CDR3 length is 14 residues. V lost 5 bases and J lost 5; bases outside the gene matches: 5. CDR3 sequence reads: CASSITSGAETQYF. The CDR3 DNA is TGTGCCAGCAGCATTACTAGCGGGGCGGAGACCCAGTACTTC.

The chain carries TRBV5-6 and TRBJ1-1, with unresolved D. Deletions cut 7 bases from V and 3 bases from J, with 19 bases between. The CDR3 spans 15 residues. CDR1 is SGHDT, CDR2 YYEEEE, per germline. CDR3 bases: TGTGCCAGCGCCCACCAACTCCGGGAGGACACTGAAGCTTTCTTT. Protein sequence: CASAHQLREDTEAFF.

The V gene is TRBV28, the J gene TRBJ2-1, with TRBD2 matching 7 bases. Per germline, CDR1 MDHEN and CDR2 SYDVKM. V lost 6 bases to trimming and J lost 2 bases; unmatched junction nucleotides: 1. There are 13 residues in the CDR3. This CDR3 is CASRGLTYNEQFF. The DNA for the CDR3 is TGTGCCAGCAGGGGACTAACCTACAATGAGCAGTTCTTC.

J is TRBJ2-3 and V is TRBV6-5, with D possibly matching TRBD1 (7 bases). CDR1 is MNHEY, CDR2 SVGAGI, per germline. V was clipped by 8 bases and J by 2 bases, with 14 bases between them. The CDR3 totals 14 residues. The CDR3 sequence: CASSGGLPTDTQYF. The CDR3 coding sequence is TGTGCCAGCTCAGGGGGGTTGCCCACAGATACGCAGTATTTT.

The chain links TRBV24-1 to TRBJ2-7; 8 bases are shared with TRBD1. The V segment lost 4 bases and the J segment 6 bases; nucleotides outside the gene matches: 13. Germline CDR1 KGHDR, CDR2 SFDVKD. The CDR3 runs 16 residues. As DNA, the CDR3 is TGTGCCACCAGTGACCAACGACAGGGGAAAGGCGGCGAGCAGTACTTC. Protein: CATSDQRQGKGGEQYF.

The chain employs TRBV19 and TRBJ2-2; 12 nucleotides match TRBD1. Germline V gene lookup returns CDR1 LNHDA and CDR2 SQIVND (reference sequence). V was clipped by 3 bases and J by 7 bases; unmatched bases: 3. The CDR3 runs to 15 residues. CDR3 sequence: CASSMGQGAIGELFF. The CDR3, as DNA: TGTGCCAGTAGTATGGGACAGGGGGCAATCGGGGAGCTGTTTTTT. The complete variable domain, with remaining parts taken from reference TRBV19 and TRBJ2-2, reads DGGITQSPKYLFRKEGQNVTLSCEQNLNHDAMYWYRQDPGQGLRLIYYSQIVNDFQKGDIAEGYSVSREKKESFPLTVTSAQKNPTAFYLCASSMGQGAIGELFFGEGSRLTVL.

The V and J genes are TRBV9 and TRBJ1-4; 7 nucleotides agree with TRBD1. Germline trimming cut 5 bases from V and 12 bases from J; bases unmatched to any gene: 7. The CDR3 extends over 12 amino acids. Germline loops: CDR1 SGDLS, CDR2 YYNGEE. CDR3 sequence: CASSDQTGELFF. CDR3 DNA sequence: TGTGCCAGCAGTGATCAAACAGGGGAACTGTTTTTT.

The chain links TRBV2 to TRBJ1-6; 10 bases are shared with TRBD1. CDR1 is SNHLY and CDR2 is FYNNEI in the germline V gene. Germline trimming cut 6 bases from V and 9 bases from J; bases unmatched to any gene: 5. The CDR3 has 14 amino acids. CDR3 protein: CASRGQGGGSPLHF. CDR3 nucleotides: TGTGCCAGCAGAGGACAGGGGGGCGGTTCACCCCTCCACTTT.

This clone was detected once. The DNA for the CDR3 is TGTGCCAGCAGCCTCAACGGGATCACCACTGAAGCTTTCTTT. It specifies CASSLNGITTEAFF. The V gene is TRBV5-6, the J gene TRBJ1-1; D not resolved. This CDR3 is built from 14 residues. Between the trimmed V and J ends, which lost 4 bases and 4 bases, there was a span of 14 bases. Germline V CDR1 and CDR2: SGHDT, YYEEEE.

The V gene is TRBV4-2, the J gene TRBJ1-4, with unresolved D. Trimming removed 2 bases at V and 3 bases at J, with 7 bases between. The germline V gene encodes CDR1 LGHNA and CDR2 YNFKEQ. This CDR3 is built from 14 residues. The CDR3 reads CASSQKRSNEKLFF. For the CDR3, the DNA is TGTGCCAGCAGCCAAAAACGGTCTAATGAAAAACTGTTTTTT.

This rearrangement joins TRBV7-8 to TRBJ2-3; no reliable D call. V dropped 8 bases and J dropped 6 bases, with 18 bases sitting between them. The length of the CDR3 is 14 residues. Germline-derived CDR1 and CDR2 are SGHVS and FQNEAQ. DNA of the CDR3: TGTGCCAGCTACCCGGAAACGTCCGGGGATACGCAGTATTTT. The encoded protein is CASYPETSGDTQYF.

The chain combines TRBV11-3 with TRBJ2-2; D uncertain. The germline V gene has CDR1 SGHNT and CDR2 YENEEA. The V end was cut by 0 bases, the J end by 8 bases, with 4 bases between. CDR3 length: 12 amino acids. CDR3 loop: CASSLESGELFF. Written as DNA, the CDR3 is TGTGCCAGCAGCTTAGAGTCTGGGGAGCTGTTTTTT.

This clone occurred once. The chain links TRBV5-1 to TRBJ2-1, with D possibly matching TRBD2 (6 bases). CDR1 SGHRS and CDR2 YFSETQ come from the germline V gene. V lost 2 bases and J lost 2, with 8 bases in between. CDR3 length: 14 amino acids. CDR3 in amino acids: CASSLGTAYNEQFF. The CDR3 DNA sequence: TGCGCCAGCAGCTTAGGGACTGCCTACAATGAGCAGTTCTTC.

The chain uses TRBV4-3 and TRBJ2-5; 11 bases agree with TRBD2. Germline assignment: CDR1 LGHNA and CDR2 YSLEER. The CDR3 covers 15 residues. The V segment lost 3 bases and the J segment 9 bases; nucleotides outside the gene matches: 9. The DNA of the CDR3 is TGCGCCAGCAGCCAGATACTAGCGGGAGATTTTCCCCAGTACTTC. This codes for CASSQILAGDFPQYF.

The rearrangement links TRBV28 to TRBJ1-4; D remains ambiguous. The V end was cut by 5 bases, the J end by 5 bases, with 3 bases between. This CDR3 comprises 11 residues. The germline V gene has CDR1 MDHEN and CDR2 SYDVKM. In nucleotides, the CDR3 is TGTGCCAGCAGTCAGAATGAAAAACTGTTTTTT. Residues: CASSQNEKLFF. The variable domain in full, completed from reference TRBV28 and TRBJ1-4, reads DVKVTQSSRYLVKRTGEKVFLECVQDMDHENMFWYRQDPGLGLRLIYFSYDVKMKEKGDIPEGYSVSREKKERFSLILESASTNQTSMYLCASSQNEKLFFGSGTQLSVL.

This chain joins TRBV5-6 and TRBJ2-7; perhaps TRBD1 as D (5 bases). V dropped 4 bases and J dropped 0 bases, with 17 bases sitting between them. The germline CDR1 and CDR2 sequences are SGHDT and YYEEEE. This CDR3 is 16 amino acids long. In nucleotides, the CDR3 is TGTGCCAGCAGCCCAACGACAAGGACAAGCTCCTACGAGCAGTACTTC. Encoded protein: CASSPTTRTSSYEQYF. The full variable domain, in which reference TRBV5-6 and TRBJ2-7 provide the parts outside the CDR3, is DAGVTQSPTHLIKTRGQQVTLRCSPKSGHDTVSWYQQALGQGPQFIFQYYEEEERQRGNFPDRFSGHQFPNYSSELNVNALLLGDSALYLCASSPTTRTSSYEQYFGPGTRLTVT.

The V gene is TRBV10-3, the J gene TRBJ2-4; D unresolved. V lost 0 bases and J lost 0, with 15 bases in between. The CDR3 has 18 residues. Germline V gene sequence: CDR1 ENHRY, CDR2 SYGVKD. The CDR3 DNA sequence: TGTGCCATCAGTGAGTCAAGTATCGGTTCGTTAGCCAAAAACATTCAGTACTTC. As protein: CAISESSIGSLAKNIQYF.